This TCR beta chain was identified during a study of T cells after yellow fever vaccination. TCRdb recomputed calls from the 5' RACE reads with MiXCR, one row per CDR3 protein. The profile shows hundreds of thousands of distinct CDR3 sequences, around 20% of them singletons. V was trimmed by 1 base and J by 6 bases, leaving 9 bases between them. CDR3 size: 13 residues. From germline, CDR1 is SGHTA and CDR2 FQGNSA. Study conclusions and caveats: The secondary response peaked faster, at day 5 versus 15, but was weaker.

A note on this clonotype: Antigen unknown.

The sequence was obtained from a man aged 18 to 30 who received the YFV17D yellow fever vaccine. V usage is TRBV7-2 and J usage is TRBJ1-1; possibly TRBD1 for D (5 bases). This specimen consisted of PBMCs, obtained before the yellow fever booster vaccination. The CDR3 spells CASSLEWGAEAFF. The CDR3 DNA sequence: TGTGCCAGCAGCTTAGAATGGGGCGCTGAAGCTTTCTTT.